A selection of T cell receptor beta chains follows, all from one sample in a study of T-cell reconstitution after alpha-beta-depleted transplantation in children. TCRdb processed the PCR reads anew with MiXCR; each CDR3 protein has one entry. The data show 300,000 to 350,000 distinct CDR3 sequences, 23% seen once. The source material was PBMCs, mostly from graft donor cells, sampled 180 days after TCRalphabeta/CD19-depleted stem cell transplant. Source of these receptors: a male patient younger than 18 who had a stem cell transplant for acute lymphoblastic leukemia, so the T cells may come from the graft donor. Each CDR3 is given with its conserved first and last residue. Fields, in order: J gene, clone size, V gene, D gene, CDR3 protein, CDR3 DNA. A D gene is named only where the DNA matches it firmly. For some rows the clone size is stated as once, few or many, or as a class when expanded; others skip it.

TRBJ2-1 | NA | TRBV29-1 | TRBD2 | CSVENGGRVGDEQFF | TGCAGCGTTGAAAATGGCGGGAGGGTAGGGGATGAGCAGTTCTTC
TRBJ2-3 | NA | TRBV10-3 | NA | CAISEWTTSTDTQYF | TGTGCCATCAGTGAGTGGACAACTAGCACAGATACGCAGTATTTT
TRBJ2-7 | NA | TRBV24-1 | NA | CATSDLGFENEQYF | TGTGCCACCAGTGATTTAGGGTTTGAGAACGAGCAGTACTTC
TRBJ1-2 | NA | TRBV18 | NA | CASSPITANYGYTF | TGTGCCAGCTCACCTATAACAGCCAACTATGGCTACACCTTC
TRBJ2-1 | NA | TRBV10-3 | TRBD1 | CAISQPGTGRNEQFF | TGTGCCATCAGTCAACCCGGGACAGGGCGCAATGAGCAGTTCTTC
TRBJ2-3 | NA | TRBV12-3/TRBV12-4 | TRBD2 | CASSFGTSGSNTDTQYF | TGTGCCAGCAGTTTCGGGACTAGCGGGAGTAATACAGATACGCAGTATTTT
TRBJ2-3 | few | TRBV7-7 | TRBD2 | CASSLAAGGSTDTQYF | TGTGCCAGCAGCTTAGCGGCGGGGGGGAGCACAGATACGCAGTATTTT
TRBJ2-5 | NA | TRBV7-2 | NA | CASSLASSRSRETQYF | TGTGCCAGCAGCTTAGCATCGAGCAGGAGTCGAGAGACCCAGTACTTC
TRBJ2-5 | NA | TRBV7-2 | NA | CASSLRLGRGQTQYF | TGTGCCAGCAGCTTAAGGTTGGGCAGGGGCCAGACCCAGTACTTC
TRBJ2-5 | few | TRBV27 | TRBD1 | CASRTRTGGSLETQYF | TGTGCCAGCAGGACCCGGACAGGGGGTAGCCTAGAGACCCAGTACTTC
TRBJ1-1 | few | TRBV27 | NA | CASRQGGTEAFF | TGTGCCAGCAGACAGGGAGGGACTGAAGCTTTCTTT
TRBJ2-5 | many | TRBV29-1 | NA | CSVGRQTQETQYF | TGCAGCGTAGGGCGACAGACCCAAGAGACCCAGTACTTC
TRBJ2-7 | NA | TRBV5-6 | NA | CASSLPWGDPLTYEQYF | TGTGCCAGCAGCCTCCCTTGGGGGGACCCCTTGACGTACGAGCAGTACTTC
TRBJ2-5 | NA | TRBV5-1 | NA | CASSMGGAGPETQYF | TGCGCCAGCAGCATGGGTGGGGCAGGACCCGAGACCCAGTACTTC
TRBJ1-1 | few | TRBV20-1 | NA | CSAPDRTAEAFF | TGCAGTGCACCCGACAGGACAGCTGAAGCTTTCTTT
TRBJ2-2 | NA | TRBV4-1 | TRBD2 | CASSQGTSGSSYTGELFF | TGCGCCAGCAGCCAAGGGACTAGCGGGAGTTCTTACACCGGGGAGCTGTTTTTT
TRBJ1-2 | NA | TRBV21-1 | NA | CASSTGVVCKGYTF | TGTGCCAGCTCTACAGGGGTGGTGTGTAAGGGCTACACCTTC
TRBJ2-7 | NA | TRBV9 | NA | CASSVSGQPRGTYEQYF | TGTGCCAGCAGCGTATCCGGACAGCCAAGAGGAACCTACGAGCAGTACTTC
TRBJ2-5 | NA | TRBV12-3/TRBV12-4 | TRBD1 | CASSRGQGGQETQYF | TGTGCCAGCAGTCGTGGACAGGGCGGTCAAGAGACCCAGTACTTC
TRBJ2-7 | few | TRBV4-2 | NA | CASSRRLVGSPYEQYF | TGTGCCAGCAGCCGCAGACTAGTGGGCTCCCCCTACGAGCAGTACTTC
TRBJ2-1 | few | TRBV7-8 | TRBD1 | CASSLAYLIGDRPNNEQFF | TGTGCCAGCAGCTTAGCGTATTTGATTGGGGACAGGCCCAATAATGAGCAGTTCTTC
TRBJ2-2 | few | TRBV7-7 | NA | CASSAGPGGTGELFF | TGTGCCAGCAGCGCCGGACCTGGGGGGACCGGGGAGCTGTTTTTT
TRBJ1-4 | few | TRBV6-5 | NA | CASSSGFGDEKLFF | TGTGCCAGCAGTTCCGGGTTCGGGGATGAAAAACTGTTTTTT
TRBJ2-2 | few | TRBV3-1 | TRBD2 | CASSQEFTSGFTGELFF | TGTGCCAGCAGCCAAGAATTCACTAGCGGCTTCACCGGGGAGCTGTTTTTT
TRBJ2-7 | NA | TRBV5-1 | TRBD2 | CASSVGLGIASGDEQYF | TGCGCCAGCAGCGTTGGACTAGGGATAGCTAGCGGGGACGAGCAGTACTTC
TRBJ2-7 | NA | TRBV10-3 | TRBD2 | CAISLAVSSYEQYF | TGTGCCATCAGCCTAGCGGTTAGCTCCTACGAGCAGTACTTC
TRBJ2-1 | NA | TRBV5-1 | NA | CASSAMRGPNEQFF | TGCGCCAGCAGCGCGATGAGGGGCCCCAATGAGCAGTTCTTC
TRBJ2-7 | once | TRBV30 | NA | CAWSVDSAYNYEQYF | TGTGCCTGGAGTGTGGACTCAGCTTATAACTACGAGCAGTACTTC
TRBJ2-7 | NA | TRBV12-3/TRBV12-4 | NA | CASRDSLYYEQYF | TGTGCCAGCAGGGACTCCCTTTACTACGAGCAGTACTTC
TRBJ2-7 | few | TRBV5-1 | NA | CASSLSSGYEQYF | TGCGCCAGCAGCTTGAGCTCCGGCTACGAGCAGTACTTC
TRBJ2-2 | NA | TRBV5-8 | TRBD2 | CASSSLAGVLTGELFF | TGTGCCAGCAGCTCTCTAGCGGGAGTACTCACCGGGGAGCTGTTTTTT
TRBJ2-3 | few | TRBV11-2 | TRBD2 | CASSRTSSTDTQYF | TGTGCCAGCAGCCGGACTAGCAGCACAGATACGCAGTATTTT
TRBJ1-2 | NA | TRBV5-6 | NA | CASSLVSLGGFYGYTF | TGTGCCAGCAGCTTGGTTTCCCTAGGAGGGTTTTACGGCTACACCTTC
TRBJ2-4 | few | TRBV6-4 | NA | CASSGVRDGDPNIQYF | TGTGCCAGCAGTGGGGTACGGGACGGGGATCCAAACATTCAGTACTTC
TRBJ2-1 | NA | TRBV5-1 | NA | CASSSLWIKTKSDPRANEQFF | TGCGCCAGCAGCTCCCTGTGGATAAAAACTAAATCGGACCCGAGGGCCAATGAGCAGTTCTTC
TRBJ1-1 | few | TRBV5-8 | NA | CASSDTRKPTEAFF | TGTGCCAGCAGCGATACCAGGAAACCCACTGAAGCTTTCTTT
TRBJ2-2 | few | TRBV29-1 | NA | CSAGGNTGELFF | TGCAGCGCTGGGGGGAACACCGGGGAGCTGTTTTTT
TRBJ1-1 | NA | TRBV11-2 | NA | CASSNYAGPNTEAFF | TGTGCCAGCAGCAATTACGCGGGCCCCAACACTGAAGCTTTCTTT
TRBJ1-5 | few | TRBV12-3/TRBV12-4 | NA | CASTKNGGNNQPQHF | TGTGCCAGCACCAAGAATGGCGGGAACAATCAGCCCCAGCATTTT
TRBJ2-1 | NA | TRBV9 | NA | CASSVDGGLVTEQFF | TGTGCCAGCAGCGTGGATGGAGGGCTGGTAACTGAGCAGTTCTTC
TRBJ2-3 | few | TRBV5-1 | NA | CASSFSGTGTDTQYF | TGCGCCAGCAGCTTCTCCGGGACGGGCACAGATACGCAGTATTTT
TRBJ2-7 | many | TRBV5-1 | NA | CASSLDRVHEQYF | TGCGCCAGCAGCTTGGACAGGGTGCACGAGCAGTACTTC
TRBJ2-7 | NA | TRBV18 | TRBD1 | CASSPRDRVVEQYF | TGTGCCAGCTCACCCCGGGACAGGGTAGTCGAGCAGTACTTC
TRBJ2-1 | NA | TRBV12-3/TRBV12-4 | NA | CASSLTVHEQFF | TGTGCCAGCAGTTTAACGGTCCATGAGCAGTTCTTC
TRBJ1-6 | few | TRBV5-1 | NA | CASRGAGASNSPLHF | TGCGCCAGCAGGGGTGCGGGGGCGAGTAATTCACCCCTCCACTTT
TRBJ2-3 | few | TRBV12-3/TRBV12-4 | NA | CASTRLRGTDTQYF | TGTGCCAGCACCCGTTTGAGGGGCACAGATACGCAGTATTTT
TRBJ2-2 | NA | TRBV7-6 | NA | CASSLALDFANTGELFF | TGTGCCAGCAGCTTAGCGTTGGACTTCGCGAACACCGGGGAGCTGTTTTTT
TRBJ1-4 | few | TRBV12-3/TRBV12-4 | TRBD1 | CASSAPQGGGRKLFF | TGTGCCAGCAGTGCGCCCCAGGGGGGCGGACGAAAACTGTTTTTT
TRBJ2-7 | NA | TRBV6-1 | TRBD1 | CASKWTGAPHEQYF | TGTGCCAGCAAATGGACAGGTGCCCCCCACGAGCAGTACTTC
TRBJ2-2 | many | TRBV3-1 | TRBD2 | CASSPHNSRTRQTGELFF | TGTGCCAGCAGCCCTCACAATTCCCGGACTAGACAAACCGGGGAGCTGTTTTTT
TRBJ2-5 | few | TRBV28 | TRBD2 | CASSSDSGIETQYF | TGTGCCAGCAGCTCCGACAGCGGGATAGAGACCCAGTACTTC
TRBJ2-1 | NA | TRBV11-2 | NA | CASSQLGPTYNEQFF | TGTGCCAGCAGCCAACTAGGCCCTACCTACAATGAGCAGTTCTTC
TRBJ2-7 | few | TRBV10-1 | TRBD1 | CASSEWGTGPEQYF | TGCGCCAGCAGTGAGTGGGGGACAGGCCCCGAGCAGTACTTC
TRBJ2-3 | NA | TRBV5-1 | TRBD1 | CASSSRDRVFADTQYF | TGCGCCAGCAGCTCCCGGGACAGGGTGTTTGCAGATACGCAGTATTTT
TRBJ1-1 | NA | TRBV7-9 | NA | CASTPNRVENTEAFF | TGTGCCAGCACCCCCAACCGAGTGGAGAACACTGAAGCTTTCTTT
TRBJ2-3 | NA | TRBV5-1 | NA | CASSLDTSRDTQYF | TGCGCCAGCAGCCTCGATACTAGCCGAGATACGCAGTATTTT
TRBJ1-5 | few | TRBV20-1 | NA | CSARDLASGKGYSNQPQHF | TGCAGTGCTAGAGATTTAGCTTCAGGGAAGGGGTATAGCAATCAGCCCCAGCATTTT